These 17 T cell receptor beta chains were sequenced from one sample in a study of shared clonotypes between healthy human individuals. Sequencing used immunoSEQ multiplex PCR; TCRdb keeps in-frame clones, though not all of them. The profile covers some 320,000 clones, with around 87% appearing a single time and roughly 17% taken by the ten largest. The specimen was memory CD8+ T cells sorted from blood. Subset specified: CD45RO+ cells pooled with CCR7-negative TemRA cells. Receptor source: a man between 18 and 29 years old in good health.

This chain connects TRBV30 to TRBJ1-4; D remains unclear. CDR1 and CDR2 (germline): GTSNPN, SVGIG (reference sequence). The V end was cut by 5 bases, the J end by 8 bases, with 12 bases between. This CDR3 contains 12 residues. The CDR3 bases are TGTGCCTGGTTTGTAGGACCCGAAAAACTGTTTTTT. It is translated as CAWFVGPEKLFF.

V usage is TRBV5-8 and J usage is TRBJ2-1, with D unclear. Germline V gives CDR1 SGHTS, CDR2 YDEGEE. This CDR3 has 15 residues. Trimming removed 1 base at V and 4 bases at J, with 12 bases between. The CDR3 DNA sequence: TGTGCCAGCAGCTTGTTTGCCTCTAAGTACAATGAGCAGTTCTTC. The encoded protein is CASSLFASKYNEQFF.

The CDR3 coding sequence is TGCGCCAGCAGCCACCGGGACATTAGCAATCAGCCCCAGCATTTT. This encodes CASSHRDISNQPQHF. The chain combines TRBV4-1 with TRBJ1-5, with D tentatively TRBD1 (6 bases). V gave up 3 bases and J gave up 0 bases, with 9 bases separating them. The CDR3 consists of 15 residues. Germline CDR1 and CDR2: MGHRA and YSYEKL.

V usage is TRBV6-5 and J usage is TRBJ2-7; TRBD1 matches at 7 bases. The J segment lost 5 bases and the V segment lost 7 bases, leaving 8 bases of the junction unmatched. CDR1 is MNHEY and CDR2 is SVGAGI in the germline V gene. CDR3 length: 13 residues. The CDR3 loop reads CASTRQGGNEQYF. The DNA for the CDR3 is TGTGCCAGCACCCGACAGGGCGGCAACGAGCAGTACTTC.

The chain has TRBV5-6 and TRBJ2-3; the D is unclear. V lost 3 bases, J lost 6 bases, and 20 bases lay in between. Looked up from germline, CDR1 is SGHDT and CDR2 is YYEEEE. CDR3 length: 16 residues. In DNA form, the CDR3 reads TGTGCCAGCAGCTCCGACACAGCCAACCTGGCTGATACGCAGTATTTT. As protein: CASSSDTANLADTQYF.

The CDR3 DNA follows: TGTGCCAGCAGTTTATCCGGGACAACCACCTCCTACGAGCAGTACTTC. This gives the protein CASSLSGTTTSYEQYF. This chain connects TRBV27 to TRBJ2-7, with D tentatively TRBD1 (6 bases). The CDR3 extends over 16 amino acids. Germline loops: CDR1 MNHEY, CDR2 SMNVEV (reference sequence). The germline V and J ends were trimmed by 0 bases and 0 bases, with 12 bases remaining between them.

CDR3 DNA sequence: TGCGCCAGCAGCTTGGCGGTTAGGGGAGTCCATAATTCACCCCTCCACTTT. It encodes CASSLAVRGVHNSPLHF. The rearrangement joins TRBV5-1 to TRBJ1-6; a weak D match, TRBD1 (5 bases). From germline, CDR1 is SGHRS and CDR2 YFSETQ. Trimming left V 0 bases short and J 5 bases short, with 15 bases between. The CDR3 has 17 residues.

J is TRBJ2-5 and V is TRBV6-1; D is unclear. This CDR3 spans 11 amino acids. Germline V gene data show CDR1 as MNHNS and CDR2 as SASEGT. Trimming cost V 3 bases and J 5 bases, with 4 bases left between them. The CDR3 region has the DNA TGTGCCAGCAGTGACCGGGAGACCCAGTACTTC. This translates into CASSDRETQYF.

This chain uses TRBV2 with TRBJ2-2; 9 bases are a match to TRBD2. The CDR3 has 18 amino acids. J lost 2 bases, V lost 7 bases, and 14 bases had no gene match. The germline V gene encodes CDR1 SNHLY and CDR2 FYNNEI. The chain's CDR3 is CASNVRLSGTSNTGELFF. CDR3 nucleotides: TGTGCCAGCAACGTCAGGCTGTCCGGGACTAGCAACACCGGGGAGCTGTTTTTT.

V is TRBV6-5 and J is TRBJ2-3; tentative D call: TRBD2 (6 bases). The ends were cut back, 2 bases at V and 0 bases at J, with 9 bases in the middle. The CDR3 is 15 residues long. CDR1 and CDR2 from the germline V gene are MNHEY and SVGAGI. Here the CDR3 DNA reads TGTGCCAGCAGTTACGATGGGACTAGCACAGATACGCAGTATTTT. Its protein product is CASSYDGTSTDTQYF.

This clone was counted a single time. The chain joins TRBV11-2 to TRBJ1-1; D gene ambiguous. This CDR3 comprises 12 residues. The V end lost 5 bases, the J end lost 6 bases, and 10 bases lay between the germline ends. Germline V gene data show CDR1 as SGHAT and CDR2 as FQNNGV. The CDR3 bases are TGTGCCAGCAGCCGGCTCGCGGCTGAAGCTTTCTTT. It translates to CASSRLAAEAFF.

J is TRBJ2-3 and V is TRBV6-5; 9 bases map to TRBD2. Germline V gene data show CDR1 as MNHEY and CDR2 as SVGAGI. CDR3 size: 16 residues. V lost 0 bases, J lost 3 bases, and 4 bases stayed unmatched. CDR3 DNA sequence: TGTGCCAGCAGTTACTCGCTAGCGGGGACTACAGATACGCAGTATTTT. This translates into CASSYSLAGTTDTQYF.

This chain links TRBV9 with TRBJ2-5; a possible D gene is TRBD2 (6 bases). Trimming took 3 bases from V and 3 from J, leaving 12 bases between them. This CDR3 contains 14 residues. In germline, CDR1 is SGDLS, CDR2 YYNGEE. The CDR3 DNA reads as TGTGCCAGCAGCGAAACCGGGACTGAAGAGACCCAGTACTTC. Amino acid sequence: CASSETGTEETQYF.

This clone showed up just a few times. The chain couples TRBV13 to TRBJ1-6; TRBD1 aligns across 7 bases. The V gene's germline CDR1 is PRHDT and CDR2 FYEKMQ (reference sequence). After removal of 4 bases from V and 8 bases from J, the junction contained 8 bases not matched to a gene. The CDR3 sequence is 15 residues long. As DNA, the CDR3 is TGTGCCAGCAGCTCTGGGACAGACGCCTATTCACCCCTCCACTTT. This gives the protein CASSSGTDAYSPLHF.

The chain employs TRBV4-1 and TRBJ1-2; D is perhaps TRBD1 (5 bases). This CDR3 contains 17 residues. Trimming took off 1 base at V and 2 bases at J, with 17 bases between the two ends. CDR1 is MGHRA and CDR2 is YSYEKL in the germline V gene. This CDR3 is CASSQVIARRGNYGYTF. The CDR3 DNA reads as TGCGCCAGCAGCCAAGTCATCGCGAGGCGGGGGAACTATGGCTACACCTTC.

The rearrangement joins TRBV7-9 to TRBJ1-2; D may be TRBD1 (5 bases). The CDR3 runs to 15 residues. Germline CDR1 reads SEHNR; CDR2 reads FQNEAQ (reference sequence). V gave up 6 bases and J gave up 4 bases, with 18 bases separating them. The CDR3 sequence is CASRPRGPTIYGYTF. The DNA for the CDR3 is TGTGCCAGCAGACCGAGGGGACCGACGATCTATGGCTACACCTTC.

This clone was detected once. The chain has TRBV27 and TRBJ2-7; TRBD2 aligns across 7 bases. CDR1 and CDR2 (germline): MNHEY, SMNVEV (reference sequence). The junction had 5 bases not matched to a gene; V was cut back by 3 bases and J by 3 bases. The CDR3 loop spans 14 amino acids. The CDR3 spells CASSLGSGIYEQYF. The CDR3 DNA is TGTGCCAGCAGTTTGGGGAGCGGGATCTACGAGCAGTACTTC.